The 21 T cell receptor beta chains presented below share a single source sample, sequenced in a study of cytomegalovirus exposure and HLA in healthy donors. The PCR was carried out with 60 Vbeta primers and 13 Jbeta primers. Clones were read by immunoSEQ multiplex PCR, and TCRdb kept only the in-frame ones, dropping some. Seen here are 110,000 to 150,000 clones, 75% to 85% observed once, and the top ten hold roughly 4.7%. The sample consisted of PBMCs. The receptors come from a man between 40 and 49 years old in good health and CMV-seronegative.

Only a few counts were recorded for this clone. The chain is built from TRBV7-6 and TRBJ2-3; TRBD2 aligns across 15 bases. V lost 5 bases to trimming and J lost 5 bases; unmatched junction nucleotides: 5. The germline CDR1 and CDR2 sequences are SGHVS and FNYEAQ. There are 16 residues in the CDR3. The CDR3 DNA reads as TGTGCCAGCAGCGGACGGACTAGCGGGGGGGTAGATACGCAGTATTTT. This gives the protein CASSGRTSGGVDTQYF.

The chain uses TRBV7-8 and TRBJ2-3, with 8 bases fitting TRBD1. This CDR3 has 15 residues. Trimming took 7 bases from V and 6 from J; bases not matched to a gene: 12. Germline-derived CDR1 and CDR2 are SGHVS and FQNEAQ. The CDR3 DNA is TGTGCCAGCATCGACAGGGGTCGAACCCAGGATACGCAGTATTTT. Its translation: CASIDRGRTQDTQYF. The variable domain in full, completed from reference TRBV7-8 and TRBJ2-3, reads GAGVSQSPRYKVAKRGQDVALRCDPISGHVSLFWYQQALGQGPEFLTYFQNEAQLDKSGLPSDRFFAERPEGSVSTLKIQRTQQEDSAVYLCASIDRGRTQDTQYFGPGTRLTVL.

This clone has only a few counts. V usage is TRBV29-1 and J usage is TRBJ2-6; 7 nucleotides match TRBD1. Germline V gives CDR1 SQVTM, CDR2 ANQGSEA. The CDR3 totals 16 residues. J lost 0 bases, V lost 6 bases, and 8 bases had no gene match. CDR3 coding DNA: TGCAGCGTGTTGACAGGGTTGAGCTCTGGGGCCAACGTCCTGACTTTC. Its protein product is CSVLTGLSSGANVLTF.

Regarding this clone: Since no conserved phenylalanine or tryptophan closes the CDR3, a read error is the likely cause. Because the CDR3's place on the DNA is in doubt, the DNA is left out and the CDR3 is given as listed by TCRdb. The V call is TRBV19, the J call TRBJ1-1. Germline V gene lookup returns CDR1 LNHDA and CDR2 SQIVND (reference sequence). The CDR3 is 14 residues long, ends included. The CDR3 protein is CASSIDVRAGPAFN.

V usage is TRBV19 and J usage is TRBJ1-4, with TRBD1 matching 11 bases. The V segment lost 5 bases and the J segment 5 bases; nucleotides outside the gene matches: 4. CDR1 is LNHDA and CDR2 is SQIVND in the germline V gene (reference sequence). The CDR3 is made up of 15 amino acids. The CDR3 loop reads CASSRWDRGNEKLFF. CDR3 in DNA: TGTGCCAGTAGTCGTTGGGACAGGGGGAATGAAAAACTGTTTTTT.

This clone was counted only a few times. The rearrangement uses TRBV6-5 and TRBJ1-5, with 9 bases lining up with TRBD1. The V gene's germline CDR1 is MNHEY and CDR2 SVGAGI. The CDR3 sequence is 13 residues long. V dropped 7 bases and J dropped 6; count of bases not matched to a gene: 4. The CDR3 here is CASMDRGRQPQHF. The CDR3 DNA reads as TGTGCCAGCATGGACAGGGGACGTCAGCCCCAGCATTTT.

V and J are TRBV27 and TRBJ1-5; D is unclear. Trimming pared 5 bases from V and 3 bases from J, leaving 8 bases between. Germline lookup yields CDR1 MNHEY and CDR2 SMNVEV (reference sequence). CDR3 size: 13 residues. CDR3 DNA: TGTGCCAGCAGTACAGAAAACAATCAGCCCCAGCATTTT. Protein: CASSTENNQPQHF.

A single count supports this clone. The chain joins TRBV18 to TRBJ2-7; 13 bases match TRBD2. CDR3 size: 18 residues. Looked up from germline, CDR1 is KGHSH and CDR2 is LQKENI. V lost 3 bases, J lost 1 base, and 9 bases stayed unmatched. The CDR3: CASSPVQGTSGASYEQYF. CDR3 nucleotide sequence: TGTGCCAGCTCACCCGTTCAAGGGACTAGCGGGGCTTCCTACGAGCAGTACTTC.

The genes are TRBV9 and TRBJ1-1; no definite D call. There are 16 residues in the CDR3. Trimming took 0 bases from V and 4 from J, leaving 16 bases between them. CDR1 and CDR2 from the germline V gene are SGDLS and YYNGEE. CDR3 in DNA: TGTGCCAGCAGCGTAGGGGCGACTCTGGCGGGCACTGAAGCTTTCTTT. Protein: CASSVGATLAGTEAFF.

This chain links TRBV29-1 with TRBJ2-7; no clear D gene. The V and J ends lost 1 base and 0 bases respectively, with 16 bases between them. Germline CDR1 SQVTM, CDR2 ANQGSEA. This CDR3 has 16 amino acids. The DNA of the CDR3 is TGCAGCGTTGAAGGAGTGGGCAGATCGAGCTCCTACGAGCAGTACTTC. This encodes CSVEGVGRSSSYEQYF.

The rearrangement joins TRBV5-1 to TRBJ2-5; 14 bases agree with TRBD2. The CDR3 loop spans 16 amino acids. Trimming took 3 bases from V and 4 from J; bases not matched to a gene: 5. The germline V gene encodes CDR1 SGHRS and CDR2 YFSETQ. In nucleotides, the CDR3 is TGCGCCAGCAGCTGGGGACTAGCGGGGGTTATAGAGACCCAGTACTTC. Its translation is CASSWGLAGVIETQYF.

The chain couples TRBV6-5 to TRBJ1-3; D may be TRBD1 (5 bases). The CDR3 sequence is 13 residues long. CDR1 and CDR2 from the germline V gene are MNHEY and SVGAGI. V dropped 5 bases and J dropped 4 bases, with 9 bases sitting between them. The CDR3 sequence: CASSEQAGNTIYF. As DNA, the CDR3 is TGTGCCAGCAGTGAACAGGCAGGAAACACCATATATTTT.

In its sample, this clone was seen once. The chain is built from TRBV5-4 and TRBJ1-6; D is ambiguous. This CDR3 is built from 14 residues. Trimming shortened V by 1 base and J by 8 bases, and 10 bases separated the two germline ends. Germline V gene sequence: CDR1 SGHNT, CDR2 YYREEE (reference sequence). Written as DNA, the CDR3 is TGTGCCAGCAGCTTGTTTTTTGAGGATTCACCCCTCCACTTT. Translating gives CASSLFFEDSPLHF. The variable domain in full, with the rest retrieved from reference TRBV5-4 and TRBJ1-6, is ETGVTQSPTHLIKTRGQQVTLRCSSQSGHNTVSWYQQALGQGPQFIFQYYREEENGRGNFPPRFSGLQFPNYSSELNVNALELDDSALYLCASSLFFEDSPLHFGNGTRLTVT.

This clone was counted a single time. The rearrangement links TRBV29-1 to TRBJ2-3, with a tentative D call TRBD1 (5 bases). Germline V CDR1 and CDR2: SQVTM, ANQGSEA. The germline V and J ends were trimmed by 5 bases and 5 bases, with 8 bases remaining between them. CDR3 size: 11 residues. The CDR3 region has the DNA TGCAGCGTTCCAAGGGGAGATACGCAGTATTTT. It translates to CSVPRGDTQYF.

V gene TRBV9 combines with J gene TRBJ1-2; possibly TRBD1 for D (5 bases). CDR3 size: 14 residues. CDR1 SGDLS and CDR2 YYNGEE come from the germline V gene. The ends were cut back, 0 bases at V and 2 bases at J, with 8 bases in the middle. The CDR3 loop reads CASSVDRQNYGYTF. The CDR3 DNA follows: TGTGCCAGCAGCGTAGACAGACAGAACTATGGCTACACCTTC.

The chain joins TRBV4-3 to TRBJ2-7; D might be TRBD1 (6 bases). Germline V lookup: CDR1 LGHNA, CDR2 YSLEER. CDR3 size: 14 residues. V dropped 0 bases and J dropped 3 bases, with 9 bases sitting between them. The CDR3 DNA sequence: TGCGCCAGCAGCCAAGATAAACAGGGCTACGAGCAGTACTTC. Its protein product is CASSQDKQGYEQYF.

This chain connects TRBV19 to TRBJ1-1; possibly TRBD1 for D (6 bases). Germline V gene sequence: CDR1 LNHDA, CDR2 SQIVND (reference sequence). This CDR3 region has 12 residues. V was cut by 4 bases and J by 9 bases, with 12 bases left in between. The CDR3 bases are TGTGCCAGTAGTAATTCCGGGACACAAGCTTTCTTT. The encoded protein is CASSNSGTQAFF.

The V gene is TRBV14, the J gene TRBJ2-1, with 9 positions matching TRBD2. V shed 5 bases, J shed 4 bases, and the junction held 3 bases outside the gene matches. Germline V gene sequence: CDR1 SGHDN, CDR2 FVKESK. The CDR3 extends over 14 amino acids. The CDR3 reads CASSATSGYNEQFF. The CDR3 DNA reads as TGTGCCAGCAGCGCCACTAGCGGGTACAATGAGCAGTTCTTC.

The CDR3 protein is CASSQVASASTDTQYF. As DNA, the CDR3 is TGCGCCAGCAGCCAAGTTGCTAGCGCAAGCACAGATACGCAGTATTTT. V is TRBV4-1 and J is TRBJ2-3, with TRBD2 as a possible D gene (6 bases). Germline assignment: CDR1 MGHRA and CDR2 YSYEKL. V was shortened by 1 base and J by 0 bases, with 11 bases between the two germline ends. The CDR3 is made up of 16 amino acids.

The chain combines TRBV25-1 with TRBJ1-4; a possible D gene is TRBD1 (6 bases). Deletions cut 4 bases from V and 8 bases from J, with 17 bases between. Germline CDR1 is MGHDK and CDR2 is SYGVNS. There are 15 residues in the CDR3. The CDR3 DNA is TGTGCCAGCAGTGGGTCCGGGGGGGCGAAGGAAAAACTGTTTTTT. This gives the protein CASSGSGGAKEKLFF.

V is TRBV5-1 and J is TRBJ1-2; D is unclear. Germline values: CDR1 SGHRS, CDR2 YFSETQ. V shed 0 bases and J shed 7 bases, with 10 bases lying between them. The CDR3 has 13 residues. Here the CDR3 DNA reads TGCGCCAGCAGCTTGGTGAGAGGCACTGGCTACACCTTC. It yields the protein CASSLVRGTGYTF.